One and the same sample provided the 25 T cell receptor beta chains below, sequenced in a study of blood T cell dynamics during melanoma immunotherapy. Study-level points and caveats: The most clonal sorted CD8+ subset, immune-effector cells, was closest to cell-free DNA CDR3 sequences.

Assay: immunoSEQ multiplex PCR; the TCRdb copy retains only in-frame clones and omits some. The sample carries some 750 clones, 76% recorded once. The time point was: pre-treatment baseline. The CD3+ CD4- CD8+ CD45RA- CD45RO-high CD27- CCR7- memory phenotype defined TIE cells. Antigen specificity for these receptors is unknown. Source: CD8+ T cells from blood, taken from a patient treated with checkpoint blockade. The source is a human donor with melanoma.

The chain uses TRBV11-3 and TRBJ2-1, with 8 nucleotides matching TRBD2. The CDR3 sequence is 15 residues long. The V and J ends lost 1 base and 10 bases, in that order; junction bases with no gene match: 9. Germline V lookup: CDR1 SGHNT, CDR2 YENEEA. Here the CDR3 DNA reads TGTGCCAGCAGCTTAGCGGCGGGGGGATTGAGAGAGCAGTTCTTC. As protein: CASSLAAGGLREQFF.

This clone is large within its sample. The chain is built from TRBV27 and TRBJ1-1, with TRBD1 identical over 7 bases. Germline CDR1 and CDR2: MNHEY and SMNVEV (reference sequence). The CDR3 consists of 11 residues. V shed 8 bases and J 8 bases; nucleotides not matched to a gene: 5. The DNA for the CDR3 is TGTGCCAGCTCCCAGGGACAGGAAGCTTTCTTT. This gives the protein CASSQGQEAFF.

The sample holds a few counts of this clone. This rearrangement joins TRBV2 to TRBJ1-3; 11 bases fit TRBD1. V trimming: 3 bases; J trimming: 2 bases; junction bases outside the gene matches: 3. Germline-derived CDR1 and CDR2 are SNHLY and FYNNEI. This CDR3 is 16 amino acids long. This CDR3 is CASSEGTGGAGNTIYF. The CDR3 coding sequence is TGTGCCAGCAGTGAGGGGACAGGGGGAGCTGGAAACACCATATATTTT.

This clone turned up a few times. The chain has TRBV27 and TRBJ2-7; unclear D gene. V shed 3 bases and J shed 4 bases, with 10 bases lying between them. The CDR3 totals 13 residues. Germline lookup yields CDR1 MNHEY and CDR2 SMNVEV (reference sequence). This CDR3 reads CASSFGSLYEQYF. As DNA, the CDR3 is TGTGCCAGCAGTTTCGGCAGTCTTTACGAGCAGTACTTC.

The chain joins TRBV27 to TRBJ2-3, with D possibly called TRBD1 or TRBD2 (5 bases each). Germline V lookup: CDR1 MNHEY, CDR2 SMNVEV (reference sequence). V lost 5 bases and J lost 7, with 22 bases in between. The CDR3 runs 16 residues. The CDR3 here is CASSAPGTDNPNTQYF. Here the CDR3 DNA reads TGTGCCAGCAGTGCACCCGGGACGGACAACCCCAATACGCAGTATTTT.

The chain joins TRBV27 to TRBJ2-1, with D perhaps matching TRBD2 (6 bases). The germline CDR1 and CDR2 sequences are MNHEY and SMNVEV (reference sequence). This CDR3 is built from 15 residues. V gave up 2 bases and J gave up 0 bases, with 8 bases separating them. In DNA, the CDR3 is TGTGCCAGCAGTTTAGTAGCGGACTCCTACAATGAGCAGTTCTTC. Amino acid sequence: CASSLVADSYNEQFF.

V and J are TRBV28 and TRBJ2-1; 11 bases align to TRBD2. The CDR3 has 15 residues. CDR1 MDHEN and CDR2 SYDVKM come from the germline V gene. J gave up 8 bases and V 7 bases, and 10 bases lay outside the gene matches. The CDR3 nucleotides are TGTGCCAGCACGAGAACTAGCGGGAGTGGGGATGAGCAGTTCTTC. Its translation: CASTRTSGSGDEQFF.

V is TRBV27 and J is TRBJ2-5; 8 nucleotides align to TRBD1. The CDR3 contains 13 residues. Trimming removed 8 bases from V and 5 bases from J; junction bases left unmatched: 7. Germline assignment: CDR1 MNHEY and CDR2 SMNVEV (reference sequence). The CDR3 DNA sequence: TGTGCCAGCCAAGACAGGGGCGAGGAGACCCAGTACTTC. Translating it yields CASQDRGEETQYF.

This clone came up once. The rearrangement joins TRBV19 to TRBJ2-7; weak D call: TRBD2 (5 bases). The length of the CDR3 is 13 residues. Trimming removed 6 bases at V and 3 bases at J, with 12 bases between. Germline CDR1 and CDR2: LNHDA and SQIVND (reference sequence). CDR3: CASSVGILYEQYF. CDR3 sequence (DNA): TGTGCCAGTAGCGTCGGGATTCTCTACGAGCAGTACTTC.

The V gene is TRBV11-2, the J gene TRBJ2-6; D gene ambiguous. CDR3 length: 18 residues. Germline lookup yields CDR1 SGHAT and CDR2 FQNNGV. V dropped 5 bases and J dropped 5 bases, with 22 bases sitting between them. The DNA of the CDR3 is TGTGCCAGCAGCCATTCGAGAAAGCAACAAAGTCGGGCCAACGTCCTGACTTTC. Translating it yields CASSHSRKQQSRANVLTF.

The rearrangement joins TRBV12-5 to TRBJ2-5; D is perhaps TRBD2 (5 bases). With the DNA end fitting TRBJ2-7 better, the J assignment may be wrong. The CDR3 is made up of 14 amino acids. CDR1 LGHNT and CDR2 FRNRAP come from the germline V gene. Here the CDR3 reads CASGLPSFAYEQYF. CDR3 in DNA: TGTGCTAGTGGTTTGCCTAGCTTTGCCTACGAGCAGTACTTC.

The chain combines TRBV6-4 with TRBJ1-1; tentative D call: TRBD1 (5 bases). CDR3 length: 13 residues. The germline gives CDR1 MRHNA, CDR2 SNTAGT. Trimming removed 3 bases at V and 3 bases at J, with 8 bases between. The CDR3: CASSERQHTEAFF. DNA of the CDR3: TGTGCCAGCAGTGAAAGACAGCACACTGAAGCTTTCTTT.

The chain uses TRBV19 and TRBJ2-7; 8 bases line up with TRBD2. Germline lookup yields CDR1 LNHDA and CDR2 SQIVND (reference sequence). After removal of 5 bases from V and 6 bases from J, the junction contained 12 bases not matched to a gene. This CDR3 is 15 amino acids long. The CDR3 coding sequence is TGTGCCAGTAGTCCTCGGGAGGGGTTGGACCTCGAGCAGTACTTC. It is translated as CASSPREGLDLEQYF.

The chain is built from TRBV5-1 and TRBJ2-7; TRBD2 matches 10 bases. In germline, CDR1 is SGHRS, CDR2 YFSETQ. V trimming: 3 bases; J trimming: 2 bases; junction bases outside the gene matches: 5. The CDR3 consists of 15 residues. The CDR3 DNA reads TGCGCCAGCAGCTCAGGGACTAGCGCTACCTACGAGCAGTACTTC. This gives the protein CASSSGTSATYEQYF.

The chain employs TRBV7-9 and TRBJ2-1; maybe TRBD2 (6 bases). The germline V gene has CDR1 SEHNR and CDR2 FQNEAQ (reference sequence). The CDR3 covers 14 residues. V lost 6 bases, J lost 6 bases, and 15 bases lay in between. The CDR3: CASSPQAGSNEQFF. Written as DNA, the CDR3 is TGTGCCAGCAGTCCTCAGGCGGGAAGCAATGAGCAGTTCTTC.

CDR3: CASSGRVDEQFF. CDR3 sequence (DNA): TGTGCCAGCAGTGGGCGAGTCGATGAGCAGTTCTTC. The V call is TRBV27, the J call TRBJ2-1; D gene uncertain. Germline CDR1 is MNHEY and CDR2 is SMNVEV (reference sequence). The V and J ends lost 5 bases and 8 bases respectively, with 10 bases between them. The CDR3 spans 12 residues.

Regarding this clone: This could be a read error, since a much larger clone is one nucleotide away. V gene TRBV4-2 combines with J gene TRBJ1-2, with unresolved D. The ends were cut back, 4 bases at V and 3 bases at J, with 12 bases in the middle. The CDR3 is 14 residues long. CDR1 is LGHNA and CDR2 is YNFKEQ in the germline V gene. Here the CDR3 reads CASSPMDGYYGYTF. The CDR3 DNA sequence: TGTGCCAGCAGCCCCATGGACGGTTACTATGGCTACACCTTC.

A single count supports this clone. This chain joins TRBV13 and TRBJ2-1; TRBD2 matches 7 bases. Germline-derived CDR1 and CDR2 are PRHDT and FYEKMQ (reference sequence). This CDR3 is built from 14 residues. The V segment lost 3 bases and the J segment 4 bases; nucleotides outside the gene matches: 3. The CDR3 coding sequence is TGTGCCAGCAGCTTCAGCGGGATGTACAATGAGCAGTTCTTC. Its translation: CASSFSGMYNEQFF.

This chain uses TRBV5-1 with TRBJ2-2; TRBD2 aligns across 9 bases. Germline loops: CDR1 SGHRS, CDR2 YFSETQ. CDR3 length: 15 residues. V was pared by 4 bases and J by 0 bases, with 1 base of the junction left unmatched. This CDR3 is CASSPSGANTGELFF. The CDR3, as DNA: TGCGCCAGCAGCCCTAGCGGGGCGAACACCGGGGAGCTGTTTTTT.

V is TRBV25-1 and J is TRBJ2-7; 9 bases align to TRBD2. Germline CDR1 MGHDK, CDR2 SYGVNS. The CDR3 length is 14 residues. Unmatched junction bases numbered 6, after V lost 4 bases and J lost 5 bases. The CDR3 region is CASSGRGGKHEQYF. The CDR3 DNA sequence: TGTGCCAGCAGTGGGCGGGGGGGTAAGCACGAGCAGTACTTC.

The genes are TRBV7-6 and TRBJ2-7, with D perhaps TRBD2 (6 bases). Between the trimmed V and J ends, which lost 0 bases and 1 base, there was a span of 16 bases. This CDR3 is 17 amino acids long. CDR1 is SGHVS and CDR2 is FNYEAQ in the germline V gene. CDR3 DNA sequence: TGTGCCAGCAGCTTAGCGCCTCCTAGCGTACAATCCTACGAGCAGTACTTC. This encodes CASSLAPPSVQSYEQYF.

The chain couples TRBV7-9 to TRBJ2-1; TRBD2 agrees at 12 bases. Unmatched junction bases numbered 6, after V lost 5 bases and J lost 4 bases. The CDR3 is 16 residues long. CDR1 and CDR2 (germline): SEHNR, FQNEAQ (reference sequence). The CDR3 coding sequence is TGTGCCAGCAGCCCTCGACTAGCGGGAGATTACAATGAGCAGTTCTTC. Translated: CASSPRLAGDYNEQFF.

The gene calls are TRBV16 and TRBJ2-5; TRBD1 matches 10 bases. This CDR3 has 16 residues. Trimming at V came to 2 bases and at J to 4 bases, leaving 7 bases not matched to a gene. Looked up from germline, CDR1 is KGHSY and CDR2 is FQNENV. The CDR3, as DNA: TGTGCCAGCAGCCAAACGGACGGACAGGGGGTAGAGACCCAGTACTTC. Its protein is CASSQTDGQGVETQYF.

This rearrangement joins TRBV7-9 to TRBJ2-7; 7 bases align to TRBD1. The CDR3 runs to 12 residues. V lost 5 bases to trimming and J lost 6 bases; unmatched junction nucleotides: 4. The germline V gene encodes CDR1 SEHNR and CDR2 FQNEAQ (reference sequence). The CDR3 sequence is CASSPNRGEQYF. The CDR3 nucleotides are TGTGCCAGCAGCCCCAACAGGGGCGAGCAGTACTTC.

Of note for this clone: Other DNA sequences in the sample encode the same CDR3. The chain combines TRBV13 with TRBJ2-7; 9 bases are shared with TRBD2. Trimming at V came to 6 bases and at J to 4 bases, leaving 7 bases not matched to a gene. The germline CDR1 and CDR2 sequences are PRHDT and FYEKMQ (reference sequence). CDR3 size: 14 residues. CDR3 nucleotides: TGTGCCAGCAGGGTTAGCGGGAGCGCGTACGAGCAGTACTTC. Translated, it gives CASRVSGSAYEQYF.